Following are 24 T cell receptor beta chains from one sample sequenced in a study of T cells after yellow fever vaccination. Via MiXCR, TCRdb re-called the 5' RACE reads, giving one row per CDR3 protein. The sample holds 200,000 to 300,000 distinct CDR3 sequences; approximately 3.6% are singletons and the top ten take about 20%. The source material was PBMCs, sampled 15 days after the yellow fever booster vaccination. These receptor sequences come from a man between 18 and 35 years old who received the YFV17D yellow fever vaccine.

The rearrangement uses TRBV4-1 and TRBJ2-1; D ambiguous. CDR3 length: 16 amino acids. The V end lost 1 base, the J end lost 2 bases, and 12 bases lay between the germline ends. Germline V lookup: CDR1 MGHRA, CDR2 YSYEKL. CDR3 bases: TGCGCCAGCAGCCAAGTGTCGCTAGTTACCTACAATGAGCAGTTCTTC. Translated, it gives CASSQVSLVTYNEQFF.

In this sample, this clonotype turned up a few times. This chain uses TRBV7-2 with TRBJ2-1, with 7 bases fitting TRBD1. This CDR3 contains 15 residues. Trimming cost V 5 bases and J 4 bases; bases outside gene matches: 8. Looked up from germline, CDR1 is SGHTA and CDR2 is FQGNSA. The CDR3 nucleotides are TGTGCCAGCAGCCCTACTTGGGACAGATACAATGAGCAGTTCTTC. This gives the protein CASSPTWDRYNEQFF.

This clonotype showed up many times. The J gene is TRBJ2-1, the V gene TRBV6-1; TRBD2 agrees at 8 bases. CDR3 length equals 16 residues. V lost 0 bases, J lost 3 bases, and 4 bases stayed unmatched. Per the germline V gene, CDR1 is MNHNS and CDR2 is SASEGT. The CDR3 is CASSEAGLAGYNEQFF. CDR3 DNA sequence: TGTGCCAGCAGTGAAGCGGGGCTAGCGGGCTACAATGAGCAGTTCTTC.

In its sample, this clonotype was seen many times. V is TRBV27 and J is TRBJ1-2; D is ambiguous. CDR1 is MNHEY, CDR2 SMNVEV, per germline (reference sequence). V was cut by 5 bases and J by 0 bases, with 10 bases left in between. This CDR3 contains 14 residues. The CDR3 bases are TGTGCCAGCAGTCCCTGGCGGGCTAACTATGGCTACACCTTC. It specifies CASSPWRANYGYTF.

Ten or more counts support this clonotype. The V and J genes are TRBV4-1 and TRBJ2-3; 12 bases line up with TRBD2. The germline gives CDR1 MGHRA, CDR2 YSYEKL. There are 16 residues in the CDR3. V was pared by 1 base and J by 5 bases, with 4 bases of the junction left unmatched. The CDR3 DNA follows: TGCGCCAGCAGCCAAGGACTAGCGGGGGTTGGAGATACGCAGTATTTT. This translates into CASSQGLAGVGDTQYF.

This clonotype was found a few times. This chain joins TRBV12-3 or TRBV12-4 and TRBJ1-5, with D perhaps matching TRBD1 (6 bases). Trimming removed 3 bases from V and 2 bases from J, with 11 bases in between. CDR3 length: 15 residues. DNA of the CDR3: TGTGCCAGCAGTTTCGGACGACAGGGCAATCAGCCCCAGCATTTT. Protein: CASSFGRQGNQPQHF.

This clonotype was found a few times. CDR3 residues: CAWCRPENTEAFF. Written as DNA, the CDR3 is TGTGCCTGGTGTCGGCCAGAGAACACTGAAGCTTTCTTT. The chain uses TRBV30 and TRBJ1-1; D call uncertain. Trimming pared 5 bases from V and 1 base from J, leaving 11 bases between. Germline V gives CDR1 GTSNPN, CDR2 SVGIG (reference sequence). The CDR3 has 13 amino acids. The full variable domain, rest sourced from reference TRBV30 and TRBJ1-1, is SQTIHQWPATLVQPVGSPLSLECTVEGTSNPNLYWYRQAAGRGLQLLFYSVGIGQISSEVPQNLSASRPQDRQFILSSKKLLLSDSGFYLCAWCRPENTEAFFGQGTRLTVV.

This clonotype has a count of ten or more. The chain joins TRBV30 to TRBJ1-5; 10 bases map to TRBD1. Trimming at V came to 1 base and at J to 6 bases, leaving 3 bases not matched to a gene. Looked up from germline, CDR1 is GTSNPN and CDR2 is SVGIG (reference sequence). This CDR3 contains 14 residues. CDR3: CAWSGTGGSQPQHF. CDR3 bases: TGTGCCTGGAGTGGGACAGGGGGAAGTCAGCCCCAGCATTTT.

This clonotype was detected many times. The chain recombines TRBV20-1 with TRBJ2-5; the match to TRBD2 covers 8 bases. CDR3 length: 13 amino acids. Germline-derived CDR1 and CDR2 are DFQATT and SNEGSKA (reference sequence). V lost 5 bases to trimming and J lost 3 bases; unmatched junction nucleotides: 5. This chain's CDR3 is CSAPRGAEETQYF. CDR3 sequence (DNA): TGCAGTGCTCCGCGGGGGGCTGAAGAGACCCAGTACTTC.

This clonotype was seen many times. This chain links TRBV20-1 with TRBJ2-2; 9 nucleotides agree with TRBD2. This CDR3 region has 16 residues. V lost 6 bases, J lost 2 bases, and 10 bases stayed unmatched. Germline values: CDR1 DFQATT, CDR2 SNEGSKA (reference sequence). This CDR3 reads CSASLSGGYNTGELFF. Here the CDR3 DNA reads TGCAGTGCATCCCTTAGCGGGGGTTATAACACCGGGGAGCTGTTTTTT.

The sample holds many counts of this clonotype. The chain couples TRBV18 to TRBJ2-7; 9 positions match TRBD1. Trimming at V came to 5 bases and at J to 1 base, leaving 3 bases not matched to a gene. Per the germline V gene, CDR1 is KGHSH and CDR2 is LQKENI. The CDR3 runs 14 residues. DNA of the CDR3: TGTGCCAGCTCAGCCGGGACAGGGTCCTACGAGCAGTACGTC. It specifies CASSAGTGSYEQYV.

This clonotype was recorded many times. J is TRBJ2-3 and V is TRBV12-3 or TRBV12-4; 9 nucleotides align to TRBD1. The ends lost 1 base at V and 3 bases at J; junction bases unmatched: 8. The length of the CDR3 is 17 residues. In DNA form, the CDR3 reads TGTGCCAGCAGTTTAGGGACAGGGGTTATTTTGACAGATACGCAGTATTTT. Its translation: CASSLGTGVILTDTQYF.

This clonotype came up many times. This sequence joins TRBV7-9 and TRBJ1-2; D perhaps matches TRBD1 (6 bases). The CDR3 runs to 15 residues. Trimming took 4 bases from V and 1 from J, leaving 13 bases between them. The V gene's germline CDR1 is SEHNR and CDR2 FQNEAQ (reference sequence). Here the CDR3 DNA reads TGTGCCAGCAGCTCGGGACAAGGGTATAACTATGGCTACACCTTC. It yields the protein CASSSGQGYNYGYTF.

This clonotype was observed at least ten times. The chain joins TRBV6-8 to TRBJ1-5; no firm D call. This CDR3 contains 15 residues. Between the trimmed V and J ends, which lost 6 bases and 5 bases, there was a span of 17 bases. From germline, CDR1 is MNHGY and CDR2 SAAAGT. CDR3: CASRLTTGKDQPQHF. The CDR3 bases are TGTGCCAGCAGACTAACGACGGGAAAAGATCAGCCCCAGCATTTT.

This clonotype was counted ten times or more. The CDR3 bases are TGTGCCATCAGTAAGGTTGGCACTGAAGCTTTCTTT. As protein: CAISKVGTEAFF. The chain links TRBV10-3 to TRBJ1-1; D remains unclear. The V end was cut by 5 bases, the J end by 4 bases, with 8 bases between. The germline CDR1 and CDR2 sequences are ENHRY and SYGVKD. The CDR3 length is 12 residues.

This clonotype was seen many times. The rearrangement joins TRBV6-6 to TRBJ1-4; D ambiguous. Trimming left V 5 bases short and J 3 bases short, with 10 bases between. The V gene's germline CDR1 is MNHNY and CDR2 SVGAGI (reference sequence). The CDR3 extends over 14 amino acids. CDR3 protein: CASSKTLANEKLFF. DNA for the CDR3: TGTGCCAGCAGTAAGACACTGGCTAATGAAAAACTGTTTTTT.

This clonotype was counted many times. The rearrangement links TRBV6-5 to TRBJ1-6; no clear D gene. With 0 bases removed from V and 2 bases from J, the gap between germline ends came to 8 bases. The CDR3 is made up of 16 amino acids. The germline CDR1 and CDR2 sequences are MNHEY and SVGAGI. CDR3 DNA: TGTGCCAGCAGTTACTCACAGTTTACCTATAATTCACCCCTCCACTTT. This gives the protein CASSYSQFTYNSPLHF.

This clonotype was seen at least ten times. The rearrangement joins TRBV7-2 to TRBJ2-3; D not certain. V shed 3 bases and J shed 6 bases, with 16 bases lying between them. The CDR3 consists of 15 residues. Per the germline V gene, CDR1 is SGHTA and CDR2 is FQGNSA. CDR3 protein: CASSLDGIEVDTQYF. The CDR3 DNA is TGTGCCAGCAGCTTGGATGGAATAGAAGTGGATACGCAGTATTTT.

This chain uses TRBV20-1 with TRBJ1-5; D remains unclear. Between the trimmed V and J ends, which lost 3 bases and 3 bases, there was a span of 9 bases. Germline-derived CDR1 and CDR2 are DFQATT and SNEGSKA (reference sequence). This CDR3 is built from 13 residues. The CDR3 reads CSASPRVNQPQHF. The CDR3, as DNA: TGCAGTGCTAGTCCTCGGGTCAATCAGCCCCAGCATTTT.

This clonotype was counted at least ten times. The V and J genes are TRBV5-1 and TRBJ2-7; unclear D gene. V was trimmed by 0 bases and J by 0 bases, leaving 13 bases between them. There are 16 residues in the CDR3. The germline CDR1 and CDR2 sequences are SGHRS and YFSETQ. The CDR3 sequence: CASSLADRPHSYEQYF. CDR3 DNA sequence: TGCGCCAGCAGCTTGGCAGATCGCCCCCACTCCTACGAGCAGTACTTC.

This clonotype was observed at least ten times. The chain carries TRBV5-1 and TRBJ2-1; 8 nucleotides align to TRBD2. The CDR3 loop spans 14 amino acids. After removal of 4 bases from V and 5 bases from J, the junction contained 5 bases not matched to a gene. CDR1 and CDR2 from the germline V gene are SGHRS and YFSETQ. CDR3 region: CASSPSGSNNEQFF. In DNA form, the CDR3 reads TGCGCCAGCAGCCCGAGCGGGAGCAACAATGAGCAGTTCTTC. The complete variable domain, with remaining parts taken from reference TRBV5-1 and TRBJ2-1, reads KAGVTQTPRYLIKTRGQQVTLSCSPISGHRSVSWYQQTPGQGLQFLFEYFSETQRNKGNFPGRFSGRQFSNSRSEMNVSTLELGDSALYLCASSPSGSNNEQFFGPGTRLTVL.

The sample holds many counts of this clonotype. The V and J genes are TRBV6-5 and TRBJ2-3, with TRBD2 matching 10 bases. Germline V gene lookup returns CDR1 MNHEY and CDR2 SVGAGI. The CDR3 loop spans 15 amino acids. V gave up 7 bases and J gave up 9 bases; unmatched junction bases: 13. The CDR3 DNA is TGTGCCAGCAAGGTAGCGGGGGGTTTCGGGTCAACGCAGTATTTT. The encoded protein is CASKVAGGFGSTQYF.

This clonotype was observed at least ten times. CDR3 in amino acids: CASTLRAGGLGYNEQFF. The CDR3 DNA reads TGTGCCAGCACCCTGCGAGCGGGGGGGCTGGGCTACAATGAGCAGTTCTTC. V gene TRBV28 combines with J gene TRBJ2-1; 10 bases fit TRBD2. Germline V lookup: CDR1 MDHEN, CDR2 SYDVKM. V shed 7 bases and J 3 bases; nucleotides not matched to a gene: 12. This CDR3 comprises 17 residues.

There are many counts of this clonotype. The chain uses TRBV3-1 and TRBJ2-7; TRBD2 agrees at 11 bases. The CDR3 consists of 17 residues. The V segment lost 1 base and the J segment 3 bases; nucleotides outside the gene matches: 8. Germline V CDR1 and CDR2: LGHDT, YNNKEL (reference sequence). The DNA of the CDR3 is TGTGCCAGCAGCCAAGGTGCTAGCGGGGGGTCCCGCTACGAGCAGTACGTC. Protein product: CASSQGASGGSRYEQYV.